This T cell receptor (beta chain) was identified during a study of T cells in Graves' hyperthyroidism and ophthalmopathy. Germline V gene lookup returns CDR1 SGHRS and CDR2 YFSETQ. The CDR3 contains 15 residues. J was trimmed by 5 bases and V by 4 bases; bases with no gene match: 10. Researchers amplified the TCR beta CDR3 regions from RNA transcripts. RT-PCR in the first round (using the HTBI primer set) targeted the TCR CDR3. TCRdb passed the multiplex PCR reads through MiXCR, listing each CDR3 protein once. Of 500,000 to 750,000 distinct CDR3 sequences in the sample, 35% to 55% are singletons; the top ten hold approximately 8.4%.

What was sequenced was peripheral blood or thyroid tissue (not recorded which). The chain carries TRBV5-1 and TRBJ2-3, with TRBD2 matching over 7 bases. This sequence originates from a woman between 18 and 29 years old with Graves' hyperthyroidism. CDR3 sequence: CASSLGRETQDTQYF. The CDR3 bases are TGCGCCAGCAGCCTGGGGCGGGAGACACAAGATACGCAGTATTTT.